These T cell receptor beta chains were read from a single sample in a study of CD8+CD57+ T cells in acquired aplastic anemia. TCRdb used MiXCR to reprocess the reads, holding one entry per CDR3 protein. The table shows 150,000 to 200,000 distinct CDR3 sequences, with roughly 48% occurring only once. Material: sorted CD4+, CD8+, or CD8+CD57+ T cells (not recorded which) from PBMCs. These receptors were collected from a human donor with aplastic anemia. The CDR3 runs from the conserved cysteine through the conserved F or W. D genes are given only for firm matches. The listing skips clone size in some rows; elsewhere it reads once, few, many or a size class.

TRBV24-1	TRBJ2-7	TRBD1	-	TGTGCCACCAGTGAAACCGGGACAGGGCTAGGGCAGTACTTC	CATSETGTGLGQYF
TRBV2	TRBJ1-6	-	-	TGTGCCAGTGACGATTCATTGCTGGGGAATTCACCCCTCCACTTT	CASDDSLLGNSPLHF
TRBV7-9	TRBJ1-2	-	many	TGTGCCAGCAGCTTAGTTGTCGGACTTCGAGGCTACACCTTC	CASSLVVGLRGYTF
TRBV6-2/TRBV6-3	TRBJ2-2	TRBD1	few	TGTGCCAGCAGTTACTCGCCCCTCAACAGGGGTCGGTACACCGGGGAGCTGTTTTTT	CASSYSPLNRGRYTGELFF
TRBV19	TRBJ1-1	TRBD1	many	TGTGCCAGTAGCCCCCAGGGGGGGACTGAAGCTTTCTTT	CASSPQGGTEAFF
TRBV7-7	TRBJ2-3	-	-	TGTGCCAGCAGCTTAGCACTCATGGGATTTTCAGATACGCAGTATTTT	CASSLALMGFSDTQYF
TRBV20-1	TRBJ2-7	-	-	TGCAGTGCTAGACAAACAGGGATCCACGAGCAGTACTTC	CSARQTGIHEQYF
TRBV15	TRBJ1-2	-	-	TGTGCCACCAGCAGAGAGTGGGGGCAGAGCTATGGCTACACCTTC	CATSREWGQSYGYTF
TRBV6-5	TRBJ1-1	-	-	TGTGCCAGCAGTTATCTGGTGTGGAACACTGAAGCTTTCTTT	CASSYLVWNTEAFF
TRBV19	TRBJ2-5	-	-	TGTGCCAGTAGTATAGGGACAGCATACTCCTCGGAGGAGACCCAGTACTTC	CASSIGTAYSSEETQYF
TRBV20-1	TRBJ2-1	-	once	TGCAGTGCTACCGCTCCTGAGCGGTACAACGAGCAGTTCTTC	CSATAPERYNEQFF
TRBV5-1	TRBJ1-1	-	many	TGCGCCAGCAGCTTGGGCTCAGGGCCCCCCGGGACTGAAGCTTTCTTT	CASSLGSGPPGTEAFF
TRBV9	TRBJ2-2	TRBD1	many	TGTGCCAGCAGCTTAGGACAGGGAATGACCGGGGAGCTGTTTTTT	CASSLGQGMTGELFF
TRBV5-5	TRBJ1-5	-	many	TGTGCCAGCAGCTTGGGGGTAGGGGCCGGCAATCAGCCCCAGCATTTT	CASSLGVGAGNQPQHF
TRBV12-3/TRBV12-4	TRBJ1-1	TRBD1	many	TGTGCCAGCAGTCTGACAGGGGGCCGAGCTGAAGCTTTCTTT	CASSLTGGRAEAFF
TRBV7-2	TRBJ2-2	-	-	TGTGCCAGCAGTTCTGCGGGGATACGGGTCGGGGAGCTGTTTTTT	CASSSAGIRVGELFF
TRBV20-1	TRBJ2-7	-	few	TGCAGTGCTAGAGGAGGCAGTGGCTTGGGCGAGCAGTACTTC	CSARGGSGLGEQYF
TRBV6-2/TRBV6-3	TRBJ2-1	-	many	TGTGCCAGCAGTTACTCGACGGAGACCGCATACAATGAGCAGTTCTTC	CASSYSTETAYNEQFF
TRBV6-4	TRBJ2-2	-	-	TGTGCCAGCAGTGGCTCAGGACACTCCTTGTTCGCGAACACCGGGGAGCTGTTTTTT	CASSGSGHSLFANTGELFF
TRBV10-3	TRBJ1-1	TRBD1	-	TGTGCCATCAGTGAACAGGGGCACGGGAACACTGAAGCTTTCTTT	CAISEQGHGNTEAFF
TRBV24-1	TRBJ1-5	-	few	TGTGCCACCAGTGATCCGGGGGCAGGACAGCCCCAGCATTTT	CATSDPGAGQPQHF
TRBV10-1	TRBJ1-1	-	many	TGCGCCAGCAGTGGGGTGAAGGGCCGCGCTTTCTTT	CASSGVKGRAFF
TRBV2	TRBJ1-2	TRBD1	many	TGTGCCAGCAGTGGGCAGGAGGGACAGGGGCTCACCTTC	CASSGQEGQGLTF
TRBV5-1	TRBJ2-5	TRBD1	-	TGCGCCAGCAGCTCACAGGGACAGGGGGGAGAGACCCAGTACTTC	CASSSQGQGGETQYF
TRBV12-3/TRBV12-4	TRBJ2-1	-	many	TGTGCCAGCAGTTTTAGCCCTCAGGTGTCGAATGAGCAGTTCTTC	CASSFSPQVSNEQFF
TRBV13	TRBJ1-5	TRBD1	few	TGTGCCAGCAGCCCAGGCCCGCGTGGGACAGTCAATAGCAATCAGCCCCAGCATTTT	CASSPGPRGTVNSNQPQHF
TRBV15	TRBJ2-5	-	-	TGTGCCACCAGCAGAGGCAGGGGTGAAGAGACCCAGTACTTC	CATSRGRGEETQYF
TRBV25-1	TRBJ2-2	-	many	TGTGCCAGCAGTGATGTGAGGGGTTGGACCGGGGAGCTGTTTTTT	CASSDVRGWTGELFF
TRBV7-9	TRBJ2-7	-	few	TGTGCCAGCAGCTTCGGGGGGCCATCCTACGAGCAGTACTTC	CASSFGGPSYEQYF
TRBV10-3	TRBJ1-1	-	-	TGTGCCATGAGACGGAACGATGGGACTGAAGCTTTCTTT	CAMRRNDGTEAFF
TRBV14	TRBJ1-1	-	-	TGTGCCAGCAGAATGGCGGGACGGAACACTGAAGCTTTCTTT	CASRMAGRNTEAFF
TRBV7-9	TRBJ2-3	TRBD1	-	TGTGCCAGATCCGACAGGGGCAGGACAGATACGCAGTATTTT	CARSDRGRTDTQYF
TRBV19	TRBJ1-1	TRBD1	many	TGTGCCAGCTACCCACGACAGGGCTCGAACACTGAAGCTTTCTTT	CASYPRQGSNTEAFF
TRBV4-2	TRBJ2-1	-	-	TGTGCCAGCAGCCAAGGCAGGGGATCCTACAATGAGCAGTTCTTC	CASSQGRGSYNEQFF
TRBV9	TRBJ1-5	-	many	TGTGCCAGCAGCGTACGGGCAATCAATCAGCCCCAGCATTTT	CASSVRAINQPQHF
TRBV7-2	TRBJ2-1	TRBD2	many	TGTGCCAGCAGCACCGTATCTCTAGCGGGGGGCGCCAATGAGCAGTTCTTC	CASSTVSLAGGANEQFF
TRBV4-1	TRBJ1-4	TRBD1	many	TGCGCCAGCAGCCAACGGGAGGGGGCGACTAATGAAAAACTGTTTTTT	CASSQREGATNEKLFF
TRBV7-9	TRBJ2-7	TRBD1	many	TGTGCCAGCAGCGACAACCACGAACGGACAGGGCGCTACGAGCAGTACTTC	CASSDNHERTGRYEQYF
TRBV10-3	TRBJ2-1	TRBD2	-	TGTGCCATCAGCATAGCGGGAGGAGAGGGGGAGCAGTTCTTC	CAISIAGGEGEQFF
TRBV5-4	TRBJ2-2	-	-	TGTGCCAGCAGCTTTGGGGGGGACACCGGAGAGCTGTTTTTT	CASSFGGDTGELFF
TRBV11-2	TRBJ2-2	-	few	TGTGCCAGCAGCCCTCCTATGGACTCTAACACCGGGGAGCTGTTTTTT	CASSPPMDSNTGELFF
TRBV4-1	TRBJ2-3	TRBD2	few	TGCGCCAGCAGCCGGGCCGGACTAGCGGGGGGTTCCTCCACAGATACGCAGTATTTT	CASSRAGLAGGSSTDTQYF
TRBV15	TRBJ1-2	-	many	TGTGCCACCAGCAGAGATTCACAGTATGGCTACACCTTC	CATSRDSQYGYTF
TRBV10-3	TRBJ2-7	-	few	TGTGCCATCGGGTTCAGGGACTACGAGCAGTACTTC	CAIGFRDYEQYF
TRBV5-1	TRBJ2-6	TRBD1	-	TGCGCCAGCAGCGGGGCCGGGACAGGGTCTGGGGCCAACGTCCTGACTTTC	CASSGAGTGSGANVLTF
TRBV19	TRBJ1-4	-	many	TGTGCCAGTAGTATGTTGGCAACTAATGAAAAACTGTTTTTT	CASSMLATNEKLFF